The TCR beta chain described here comes from a study of cytomegalovirus exposure and HLA in healthy donors. Across the whole study: A data release that came early held roughly 85 million unique TCRs from HLA-typed donors.

In the PCR, 60 Vbeta and 13 Jbeta primers were used. TCRdb's table, derived via immunoSEQ multiplex PCR, lists solely in-frame clones and lacks some. The repertoire holds roughly 200,000 clones, with roughly 70% as singletons. With V trimmed by 5 bases and J by 6 bases, 6 bases remained unmatched. The germline gives CDR1 MDHEN, CDR2 SYDVKM. This CDR3 has 16 residues. General observations from the study: Some TCR beta chains (about 180 of them) were listed as cytomegalovirus-associated. A few V segments could not be told apart, such as TRBV6-2 and TRBV6-3, and were left out.

This clone was counted a single time. The antigen is undetermined. The source of this sequence is a woman aged 25 to 39 in good health and CMV-seronegative. The sequenced material came from PBMCs. The chain combines TRBV28 with TRBJ2-2, with 13 positions matching TRBD2. The CDR3: CASSTWTSGSAGELFF. The DNA of the CDR3 is TGTGCCAGCAGTACCTGGACTAGCGGGAGTGCCGGGGAGCTGTTTTTT.